One and the same sample provided the 22 T cell receptor beta chains below, sequenced in a study of immunodeficiency. Data came from immunoSEQ multiplex PCR; TCRdb stores just in-frame clones and leaves some out. In the table there are several thousand clones, approximately 91% of which are singletons. Sequences were obtained from CD8+ T cells from blood. These receptors originate from a human donor in good health.

CDR3 in amino acids: CASSPLAPDTQYF. CDR3 sequence (DNA): TGTGCCAGCAGTCCGCTAGCCCCAGATACGCAGTATTTT. J is TRBJ2-3 and V is TRBV12-3 or TRBV12-4; maybe TRBD2 (5 bases). V shed 5 bases and J shed 4 bases, with 10 bases lying between them. The CDR3 spans 13 residues.

CDR3: CASSPATRKIDEAFF. The CDR3 bases are TGTGCCAGCAGCCCGGCGACGAGGAAGATAGATGAAGCTTTCTTT. The gene calls are TRBV13 and TRBJ1-1; D gene ambiguous. Germline CDR1 and CDR2: PRHDT and FYEKMQ (reference sequence). The V end lost 5 bases, the J end lost 7 bases, and 20 bases lay between the germline ends. The CDR3 has 15 amino acids.

The CDR3 protein is CAISELAGFNNEQFF. The CDR3 DNA sequence: TGTGCCATCAGCGAACTAGCGGGATTCAACAATGAGCAGTTCTTC. The chain has TRBV10-3 and TRBJ2-1; TRBD2 aligns across 10 bases. The germline CDR1 and CDR2 sequences are ENHRY and SYGVKD. V was pared by 6 bases and J by 5 bases, with 7 bases of the junction left unmatched. This CDR3 is 15 amino acids long.

This sequence joins TRBV2 and TRBJ2-7, with 12 bases fitting TRBD1. CDR1 and CDR2 (germline): SNHLY, FYNNEI. The CDR3 has 18 residues. After removal of 0 bases from V and 9 bases from J, the junction contained 15 bases not matched to a gene. The CDR3 sequence is CASSEARRDRGRGYGQYF. In nucleotides, the CDR3 is TGTGCCAGCAGTGAAGCCCGCCGGGACAGGGGGCGCGGGTATGGGCAGTACTTC.

The rearrangement joins TRBV7-8 to TRBJ2-7; D call uncertain. The germline V gene encodes CDR1 SGHVS and CDR2 FQNEAQ. CDR3 length: 12 amino acids. Trimming pared 1 base from V and 3 bases from J, leaving 4 bases between. In nucleotides, the CDR3 is TGTGCCAGCAGCTTAGTGAGCTACGAGCAGTACTTC. It is translated as CASSLVSYEQYF.

V usage is TRBV4-1 and J usage is TRBJ2-7; D perhaps matches TRBD2 (5 bases). V dropped 1 base and J dropped 3 bases, with 13 bases sitting between them. CDR3 length: 15 residues. Per germline, CDR1 MGHRA and CDR2 YSYEKL. The CDR3 DNA is TGCGCCAGCAGCCAAGTATCGGAGGTGGGCTACGAGCAGTACTTC. As protein: CASSQVSEVGYEQYF.

The chain employs TRBV7-9 and TRBJ1-1; a possible D gene is TRBD1 (5 bases). CDR3 length: 14 residues. With 9 bases removed from V and 0 bases from J, the gap between germline ends came to 14 bases. The germline V gene has CDR1 SEHNR and CDR2 FQNEAQ (reference sequence). The chain's CDR3 is CASSGRFMNTEAFF. CDR3 in DNA: TGTGCCAGTTCGGGACGGTTCATGAACACTGAAGCTTTCTTT.

This chain joins TRBV4-1 and TRBJ1-1; D is unresolved. The CDR3 extends over 15 amino acids. Trimming shortened V by 1 base and J by 1 base, and 10 bases separated the two germline ends. In germline, CDR1 is MGHRA, CDR2 YSYEKL. The DNA of the CDR3 is TGCGCCAGCAGCCAAGTCGGATCAGGGAACACTGAAGCTTTCTTT. It is translated as CASSQVGSGNTEAFF.

This rearrangement joins TRBV24-1 to TRBJ2-1; 11 nucleotides align to TRBD1. After removal of 3 bases from V and 8 bases from J, the junction contained 8 bases not matched to a gene. This CDR3 is built from 16 residues. Germline-derived CDR1 and CDR2 are KGHDR and SFDVKD. CDR3 nucleotide sequence: TGTGCCACCAGTGATATCGGACAGGGGGCTCGTGATGAGCAGTTCTTC. Protein product: CATSDIGQGARDEQFF.

J is TRBJ2-7 and V is TRBV13, with D unclear. Deletions cut 5 bases from V and 2 bases from J, with 16 bases between. Per the germline V gene, CDR1 is PRHDT and CDR2 is FYEKMQ (reference sequence). The CDR3 loop spans 15 amino acids. The CDR3: CASSPSSSRTYEQYF. The CDR3, as DNA: TGTGCCAGCAGCCCCTCCAGCAGCAGGACCTACGAGCAGTACTTC.

The gene calls are TRBV7-9 and TRBJ2-3, with TRBD2 matching over 8 bases. V lost 7 bases, J lost 4 bases, and 10 bases stayed unmatched. Germline CDR1 reads SEHNR; CDR2 reads FQNEAQ (reference sequence). This CDR3 is built from 15 residues. The CDR3, as DNA: TGTGCCAGCATATTGGACGGGAGGGCCTCAGATACGCAGTATTTT. It codes for CASILDGRASDTQYF.

V is TRBV6-5 and J is TRBJ2-5; D may be TRBD2 (6 bases). The CDR3 runs to 13 residues. The germline V and J ends were trimmed by 6 bases and 3 bases, with 11 bases remaining between them. Germline V gene sequence: CDR1 MNHEY, CDR2 SVGAGI. The CDR3, as DNA: TGTGCCAGCAGCTTAGGGAGGAAAGAGACCCAGTACTTC. It codes for CASSLGRKETQYF.

The rearrangement joins TRBV7-6 to TRBJ2-7, with D possibly TRBD2 on 5 matching bases. V lost 5 bases and J 5 bases, leaving 16 bases between the germline ends. Germline lookup yields CDR1 SGHVS and CDR2 FNYEAQ. The CDR3 has 14 amino acids. The CDR3 sequence is CASSPLLGPHEQYF. The CDR3 bases are TGTGCCAGCAGCCCCTTACTAGGACCCCACGAGCAGTACTTC.

CDR3 protein: CASSSFRQSQTVGLSYEQYF. For the CDR3, the DNA is TGTGCCAGCAGTTCCTTCCGCCAATCCCAGACAGTAGGCCTTTCCTACGAGCAGTACTTC. V is TRBV28 and J is TRBJ2-7; D possibly corresponds to TRBD1 (5 bases). The CDR3 loop spans 20 amino acids. Germline assignment: CDR1 MDHEN and CDR2 SYDVKM. V lost 4 bases to trimming and J lost 1 base, with 29 bases between them.

The rearrangement joins TRBV6-5 to TRBJ2-5, with no clear D. The CDR3 sequence is 14 residues long. V was shortened by 4 bases and J by 2 bases, with 11 bases between the two germline ends. Germline CDR1 is MNHEY and CDR2 is SVGAGI. Here the CDR3 DNA reads TGTGCCAGCAGTTCGCCCCTCCCTCAAGAGACCCAGTACTTC. Encoded protein: CASSSPLPQETQYF.

The rearrangement links TRBV7-3 to TRBJ2-1; D assignment may be TRBD1 or TRBD2 (5 bases each). V lost 0 bases, J lost 8 bases, and 8 bases lay in between. The CDR3 has 13 residues. CDR1 is SGHTA and CDR2 is FQGTGA in the germline V gene. The CDR3 loop is CASSLTGTDEQFF. CDR3 nucleotide sequence: TGTGCCAGCAGCTTAACAGGGACGGATGAGCAGTTCTTC. The full variable domain, completed using reference TRBV7-3 and TRBJ2-1, is GAGVSQTPSNKVTEKGKYVELRCDPISGHTALYWYRQSLGQGPEFLIYFQGTGAADDSGLPNDRFFAVRPEGSVSTLKIQRTERGDSAVYLCASSLTGTDEQFFGPGTRLTVL.

The CDR3 is CASSDSYEQYF. In nucleotides, the CDR3 is TGTGCCAGCAGCGACAGCTACGAGCAGTACTTC. The chain couples TRBV6-5 to TRBJ2-7, with D possibly TRBD1 on 5 matching bases. V lost 6 bases and J lost 3, with 6 bases in between. The CDR3 is 11 residues long. Germline lookup yields CDR1 MNHEY and CDR2 SVGAGI.

The genes are TRBV7-8 and TRBJ1-5; D uncertain. Trimming stripped 5 bases from V and 7 bases from J, with 9 bases between. The CDR3 contains 12 residues. CDR1 SGHVS and CDR2 FQNEAQ come from the germline V gene. This chain's CDR3 is CASSPPGQPQHF. The CDR3 DNA sequence: TGTGCCAGCAGCCCCCCCGGCCAGCCCCAGCATTTT. The full variable domain, with the rest looked up from reference TRBV7-8 and TRBJ1-5, is GAGVSQSPRYKVAKRGQDVALRCDPISGHVSLFWYQQALGQGPEFLTYFQNEAQLDKSGLPSDRFFAERPEGSVSTLKIQRTQQEDSAVYLCASSPPGQPQHFGDGTRLSIL.

J is TRBJ1-2 and V is TRBV7-9; D not certain. Germline V lookup: CDR1 SEHNR, CDR2 FQNEAQ (reference sequence). The germline V and J ends were trimmed by 3 bases and 8 bases, with 16 bases remaining between them. This CDR3 contains 14 residues. The DNA of the CDR3 is TGTGCCAGCAGCTTCTCCGATCTAAGGGAGGGCTACACCTTC. It yields the protein CASSFSDLREGYTF.

The chain is built from TRBV20-1 and TRBJ2-1; D unresolved. There are 15 residues in the CDR3. Trimming pared 3 bases from V and 0 bases from J, leaving 12 bases between. Germline V gives CDR1 DFQATT, CDR2 SNEGSKA (reference sequence). The CDR3 here is CSASEGSSSYNEQFF. The CDR3 bases are TGCAGTGCTAGTGAAGGATCCAGCTCCTACAATGAGCAGTTCTTC.

The chain uses TRBV19 and TRBJ2-6; no clear D. Germline V gene data show CDR1 as LNHDA and CDR2 as SQIVND (reference sequence). The V gene lost 6 bases and the J gene lost 0 bases, with 3 bases spanning the gap. This CDR3 comprises 13 residues. CDR3: CASRLSGANVLTF. The DNA for the CDR3 is TGTGCCAGTAGACTCTCTGGGGCCAACGTCCTGACTTTC.

The chain is built from TRBV2 and TRBJ1-1; 8 bases agree with TRBD1. J lost 1 base, V lost 8 bases, and 6 bases had no gene match. The CDR3 length is 14 residues. Germline V gene data show CDR1 as SNHLY and CDR2 as FYNNEI. For the CDR3, the DNA is TGTGCCAGCCGAGGGGACAGGAAGAACACTGAAGCTTTCTTT. Protein sequence: CASRGDRKNTEAFF.